This paragraph covers one TCR beta chain sequence. This sample was taken from a study of cytotoxic CD8 clonotypes in ibrutinib-treated CLL. Profiled with immunoSEQ multiplex PCR; TCRdb holds only in-frame clones, not every one. The sample comprises fewer than 400,000 clones, roughly 71% of which are singletons, and 6% to 6.5% rests with the top ten. After removal of 8 bases from V and 7 bases from J, the junction contained 8 bases not matched to a gene. The CDR3 spans 14 residues. Germline CDR1 KGHSH, CDR2 LQKENI. This TCR was recovered from a human donor with chronic lymphocytic leukemia. The sample consisted of PBMCs, taken after 36 months of ibrutinib treatment. The chain links TRBV18 to TRBJ1-6; TRBD1 agrees at 7 bases. The CDR3 coding sequence is TGTGCCAGCCCCCAGGGGGTGAAGAATTCACCCCTCCACTTT. Residues: CASPQGVKNSPLHF.